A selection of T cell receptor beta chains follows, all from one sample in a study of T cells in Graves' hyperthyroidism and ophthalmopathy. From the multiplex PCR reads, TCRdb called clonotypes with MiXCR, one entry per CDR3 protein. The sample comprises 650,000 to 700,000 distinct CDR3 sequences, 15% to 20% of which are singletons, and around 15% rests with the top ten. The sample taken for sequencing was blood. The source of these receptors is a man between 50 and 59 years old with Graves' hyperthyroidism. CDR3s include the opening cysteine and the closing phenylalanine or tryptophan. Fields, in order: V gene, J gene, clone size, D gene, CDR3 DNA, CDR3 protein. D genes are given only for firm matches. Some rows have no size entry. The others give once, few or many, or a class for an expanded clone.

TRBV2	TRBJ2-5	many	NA	TGTGCCAGCAGTTTTTTAGGGGGAATTGGAGAGACCCAGTACTTC	CASSFLGGIGETQYF
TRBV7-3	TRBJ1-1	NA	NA	TGTGCCAGCAGCTGGGCCCTTAACACTGAAGCTCTCTTT	CASSWALNTEALF
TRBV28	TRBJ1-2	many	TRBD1	TGTGCCAGCAGTGGACAGGGGACTTCCCCGTCTAACTATGGCTACACCTTC	CASSGQGTSPSNYGYTF
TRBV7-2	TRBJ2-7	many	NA	TGTGCCAGCAGCTCGGGACCTCTCTCCTACGAGCAGTACTTC	CASSSGPLSYEQYF
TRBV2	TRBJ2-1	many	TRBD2	TGTGCCAGCATAGCGGGAGAGATTTACAATGAGCAGTTCTTC	CASIAGEIYNEQFF
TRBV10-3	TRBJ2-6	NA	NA	TGTGCCCCGACCGGGAGCAATTTATCTGGGGCCAACGTCCTGACTTTC	CAPTGSNLSGANVLTF
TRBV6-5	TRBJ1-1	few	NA	TGTGCCAGCAGTTACGGTGGACAGATGAACACTGAAGCTTTCTTT	CASSYGGQMNTEAFF
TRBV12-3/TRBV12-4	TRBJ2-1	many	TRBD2	TGTGCCAGCAGTTTATGGGTGGGAGGGAGCTCCTACAATGAGCAGTTCTTC	CASSLWVGGSSYNEQFF
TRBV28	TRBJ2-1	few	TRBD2	TGTGCCAGTCATACTCCGGGACTAGCGGGAGGACGGAGCAATGAGCAGTTCTTC	CASHTPGLAGGRSNEQFF
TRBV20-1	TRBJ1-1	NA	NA	TGCAGTGCTAGCCGTCAATGGGGGGGGTTGAACACTGAAGCTTTCTTT	CSASRQWGGLNTEAFF
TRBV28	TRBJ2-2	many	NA	TGTGCCAGCAGTTCAGGCACCGGGGAGCTGTTTTTT	CASSSGTGELFF
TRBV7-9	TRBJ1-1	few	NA	TGTGCCACCCTTGAGCACACTGAAGCTTTCTTT	CATLEHTEAFF
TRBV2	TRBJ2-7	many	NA	TGTGCCAGCAGGGCGGCAGCCTACGAGCAGTACTTC	CASRAAAYEQYF
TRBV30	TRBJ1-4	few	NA	TGTGCCTGGAGTGGGGGGCCAAATGAAAAACTGTTTTTT	CAWSGGPNEKLFF
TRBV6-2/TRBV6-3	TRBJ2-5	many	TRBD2	TGTGCCAGCAGTCTAGCGGGAGGGCCCTCGGAGACCCAGTACTTC	CASSLAGGPSETQYF
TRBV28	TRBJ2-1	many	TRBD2	TGTGCCAGCAGCTTGGGACTAGCGGGACTAAAGGATGAGCAGTTCTTC	CASSLGLAGLKDEQFF
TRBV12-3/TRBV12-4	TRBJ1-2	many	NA	TGTGCCAGCAGAACAGGGTCGGCAGCGGCCTATGGCTACACCTTC	CASRTGSAAAYGYTF
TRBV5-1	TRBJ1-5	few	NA	TGCGCCAGCAGGACAGCCCCAGGGATTAGCAATCAGCCCCAGCATTTT	CASRTAPGISNQPQHF
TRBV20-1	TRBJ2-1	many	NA	TGCAGTGCCATATTATATGAGCAGTTCTTC	CSAILYEQFF
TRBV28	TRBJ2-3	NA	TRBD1	TGTGCCAGCAGTTTAGTCAGGGGGCTAGGCACAGATACGCAGTATTTT	CASSLVRGLGTDTQYF
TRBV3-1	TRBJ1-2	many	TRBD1	TGTGCCAGCAGCCAAGTCGCCCGGACAGGGTGGGTCGCTAACTATGGCTACACCTTC	CASSQVARTGWVANYGYTF
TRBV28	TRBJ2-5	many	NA	TGTGCCAGCAGTCCCTACCAGGGCAGCCAAGAGACCCAGTACTTC	CASSPYQGSQETQYF
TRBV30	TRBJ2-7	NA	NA	TGTGCCTGGAGTATAAGCGGACCCTACGAGCAGTACTTC	CAWSISGPYEQYF
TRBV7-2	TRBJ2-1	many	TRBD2	TGTGCCAGCAGCTTAGCATCGGCTAGCGGGAGGCATGAGCAGTTCTTC	CASSLASASGRHEQFF
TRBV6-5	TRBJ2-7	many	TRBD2	TGTGCCAGCAGTTACGTGGGTAGCGGGAACTACGAGCAGTACTTC	CASSYVGSGNYEQYF
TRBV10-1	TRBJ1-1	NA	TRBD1	TGCGCCAGCAGGGTCGGACAGGGGACTGAAGCTTTCTTT	CASRVGQGTEAFF
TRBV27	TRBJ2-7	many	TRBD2	TGTGCCAGCAGTTTGATCCTTACTAGCGGGAGCTCCTACGAGCAGTACTTC	CASSLILTSGSSYEQYF
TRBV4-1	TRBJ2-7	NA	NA	TGCGCCAGCAGCCAAGTGGGGACGATGCCCTACGAGCAGTACTTC	CASSQVGTMPYEQYF
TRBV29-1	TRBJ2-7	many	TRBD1	TGCAGCGCACGCGGGACAGGGTTTAGCTCCTACGAGCAGTACTTC	CSARGTGFSSYEQYF
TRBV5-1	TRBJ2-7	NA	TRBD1	TGCGCCAGCGAGTATTCAGGGGGCGCCCCCTTTTCCTACGAGCAGTACTTC	CASEYSGGAPFSYEQYF
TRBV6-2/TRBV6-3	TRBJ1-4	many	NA	TGTGCCAGCAGTTACGCGGGAGGTAGTGGTGAAAAACTGTTTTTT	CASSYAGGSGEKLFF